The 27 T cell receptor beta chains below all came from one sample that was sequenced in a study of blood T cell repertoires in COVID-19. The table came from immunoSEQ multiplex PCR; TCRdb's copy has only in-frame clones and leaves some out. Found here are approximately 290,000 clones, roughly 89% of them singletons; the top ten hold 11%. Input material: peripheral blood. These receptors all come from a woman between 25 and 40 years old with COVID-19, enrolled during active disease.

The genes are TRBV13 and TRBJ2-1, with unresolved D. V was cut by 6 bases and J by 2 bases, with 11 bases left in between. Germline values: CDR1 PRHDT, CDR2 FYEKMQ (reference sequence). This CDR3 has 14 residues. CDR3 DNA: TGTGCCAGCAGTAACGGGTCTCCCTACAATGAGCAGTTCTTC. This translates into CASSNGSPYNEQFF. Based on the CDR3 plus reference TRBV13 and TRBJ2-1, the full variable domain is AAGVIQSPRHLIKEKRETATLKCYPIPRHDTVYWYQQGPGQDPQFLISFYEKMQSDKGSIPDRFSAQQFSDYHSELNMSSLELGDSALYFCASSNGSPYNEQFFGPGTRLTVL.

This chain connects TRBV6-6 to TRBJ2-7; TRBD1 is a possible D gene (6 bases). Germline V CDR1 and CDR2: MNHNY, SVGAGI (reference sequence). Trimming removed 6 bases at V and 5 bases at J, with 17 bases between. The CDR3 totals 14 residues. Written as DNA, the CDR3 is TGTGCCAGCAGATACGACAGGAACACGAACGAGCAGTACTTC. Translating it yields CASRYDRNTNEQYF.

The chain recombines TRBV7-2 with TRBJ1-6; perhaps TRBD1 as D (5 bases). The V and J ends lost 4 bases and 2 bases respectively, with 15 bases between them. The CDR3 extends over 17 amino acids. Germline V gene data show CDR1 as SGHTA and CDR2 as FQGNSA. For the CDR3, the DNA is TGTGCCAGCAGCTCCACAGGTTGGCCTGCCTATAATTCACCCCTCCACTTT. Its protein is CASSSTGWPAYNSPLHF.

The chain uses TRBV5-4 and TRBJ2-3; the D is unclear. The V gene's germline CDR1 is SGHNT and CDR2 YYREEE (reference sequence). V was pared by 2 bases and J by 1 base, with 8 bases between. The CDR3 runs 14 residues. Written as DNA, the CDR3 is TGTGCCAGCAGCTTCTCTACTCGCACAGATACGCAGTATTTT. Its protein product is CASSFSTRTDTQYF.

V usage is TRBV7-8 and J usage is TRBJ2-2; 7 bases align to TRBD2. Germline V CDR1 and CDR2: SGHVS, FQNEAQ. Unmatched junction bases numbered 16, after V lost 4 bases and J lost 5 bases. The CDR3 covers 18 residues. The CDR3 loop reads CASSSSSPGLVQTGELFF. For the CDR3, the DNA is TGTGCCAGCAGCTCATCATCCCCCGGACTAGTCCAGACCGGGGAGCTGTTTTTT. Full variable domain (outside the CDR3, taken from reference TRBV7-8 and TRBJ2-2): GAGVSQSPRYKVAKRGQDVALRCDPISGHVSLFWYQQALGQGPEFLTYFQNEAQLDKSGLPSDRFFAERPEGSVSTLKIQRTQQEDSAVYLCASSSSSPGLVQTGELFFGEGSRLTVL.

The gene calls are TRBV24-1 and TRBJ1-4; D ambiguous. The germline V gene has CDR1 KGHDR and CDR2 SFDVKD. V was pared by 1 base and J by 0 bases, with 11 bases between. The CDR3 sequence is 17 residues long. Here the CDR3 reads CATSDFEAFATNEKLFF. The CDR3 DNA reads TGTGCCACCAGTGATTTCGAAGCCTTTGCAACTAATGAAAAACTGTTTTTT.

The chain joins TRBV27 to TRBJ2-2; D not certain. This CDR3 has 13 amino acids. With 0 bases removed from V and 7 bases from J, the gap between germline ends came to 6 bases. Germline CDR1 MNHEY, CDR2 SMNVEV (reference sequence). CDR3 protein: CASSLSFGGELFF. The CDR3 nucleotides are TGTGCCAGCAGTTTATCCTTCGGCGGGGAGCTGTTTTTT.

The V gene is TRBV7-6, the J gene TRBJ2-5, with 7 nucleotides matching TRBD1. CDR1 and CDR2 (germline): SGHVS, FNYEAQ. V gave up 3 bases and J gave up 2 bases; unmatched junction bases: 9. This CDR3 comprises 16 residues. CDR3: CASSLDVQGQQETQYF. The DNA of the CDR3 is TGTGCCAGCAGCTTGGACGTACAGGGGCAACAAGAGACCCAGTACTTC.

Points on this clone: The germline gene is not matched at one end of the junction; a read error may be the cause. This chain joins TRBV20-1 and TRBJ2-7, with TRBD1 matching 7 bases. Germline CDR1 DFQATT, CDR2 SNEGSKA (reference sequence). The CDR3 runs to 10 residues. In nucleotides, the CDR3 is TGCAGTGCTCTCGGGACAGCACCACACTTC. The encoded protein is CSALGTAPHF.

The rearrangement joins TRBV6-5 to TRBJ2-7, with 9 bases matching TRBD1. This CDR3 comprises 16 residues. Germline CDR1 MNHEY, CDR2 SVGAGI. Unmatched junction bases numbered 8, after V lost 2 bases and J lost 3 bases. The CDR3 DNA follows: TGTGCCAGCAGTTACCCGGGACAGGGAGCCTTCTACGAGCAGTACTTC. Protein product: CASSYPGQGAFYEQYF.

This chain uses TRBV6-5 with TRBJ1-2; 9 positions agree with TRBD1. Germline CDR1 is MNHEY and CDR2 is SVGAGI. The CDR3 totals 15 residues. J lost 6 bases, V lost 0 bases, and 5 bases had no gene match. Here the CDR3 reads CASSYSNRGRDGYTF. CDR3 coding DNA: TGTGCCAGCAGTTACTCAAACAGGGGGCGGGATGGCTACACCTTC.

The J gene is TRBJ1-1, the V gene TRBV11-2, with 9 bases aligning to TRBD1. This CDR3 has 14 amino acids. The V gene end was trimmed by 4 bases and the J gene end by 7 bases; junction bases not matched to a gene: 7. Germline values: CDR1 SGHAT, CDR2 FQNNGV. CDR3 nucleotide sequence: TGTGCCAGCAGCTACGGGACAGGGTCCCATGAAGCTTTCTTT. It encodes CASSYGTGSHEAFF. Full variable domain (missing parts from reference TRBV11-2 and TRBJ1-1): EAGVAQSPRYKIIEKRQSVAFWCNPISGHATLYWYQQILGQGPKLLIQFQNNGVVDDSQLPKDRFSAERLKGVDSTLKIQPAKLEDSAVYLCASSYGTGSHEAFFGQGTRLTVV.

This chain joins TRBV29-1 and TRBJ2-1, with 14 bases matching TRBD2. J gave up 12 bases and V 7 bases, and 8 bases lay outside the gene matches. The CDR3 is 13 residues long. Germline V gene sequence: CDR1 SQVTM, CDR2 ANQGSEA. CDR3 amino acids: CSAGLAGAPGQFF. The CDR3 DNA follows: TGCAGCGCGGGACTAGCGGGGGCACCGGGGCAGTTCTTC.

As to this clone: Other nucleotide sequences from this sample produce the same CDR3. CDR3 sequence: CASSLDRNTEAFF. The CDR3 DNA reads as TGCGCCAGCAGCCTGGACAGGAACACTGAAGCTTTCTTT. This chain connects TRBV5-1 to TRBJ1-1, with a possible D match to TRBD1 (6 bases). V lost 4 bases and J lost 1, with 8 bases in between. In germline, CDR1 is SGHRS, CDR2 YFSETQ. The CDR3 has 13 residues.

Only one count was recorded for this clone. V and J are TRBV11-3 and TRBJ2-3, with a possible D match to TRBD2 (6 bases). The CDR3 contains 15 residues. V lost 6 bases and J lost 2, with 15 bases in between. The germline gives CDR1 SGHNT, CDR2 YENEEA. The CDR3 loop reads CASSLGGAATDTQYF. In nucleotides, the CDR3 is TGTGCCAGCAGTCTTGGCGGGGCAGCCACAGATACGCAGTATTTT.

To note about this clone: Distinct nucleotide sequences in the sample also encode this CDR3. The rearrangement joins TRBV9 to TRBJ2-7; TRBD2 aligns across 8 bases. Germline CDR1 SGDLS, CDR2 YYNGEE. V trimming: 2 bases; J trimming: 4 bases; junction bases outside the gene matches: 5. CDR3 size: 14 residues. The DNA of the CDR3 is TGTGCCAGCAGCGTCGGGGGGGGCGGGTACGAGCAGTACTTC. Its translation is CASSVGGGGYEQYF.

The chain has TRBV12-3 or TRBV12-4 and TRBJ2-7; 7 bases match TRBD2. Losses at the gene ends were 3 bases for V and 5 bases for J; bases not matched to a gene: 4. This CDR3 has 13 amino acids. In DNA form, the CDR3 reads TGTGCCAGCAGTTTGGGAGGGTTTAACGAGCAGTACTTC. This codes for CASSLGGFNEQYF.

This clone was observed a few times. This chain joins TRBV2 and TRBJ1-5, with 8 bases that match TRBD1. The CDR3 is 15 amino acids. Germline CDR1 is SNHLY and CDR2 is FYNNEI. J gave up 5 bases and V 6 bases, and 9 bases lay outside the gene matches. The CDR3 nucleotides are TGTGCCAGCAGGGAGGACAGGGTACGGCATCAGCCCCAGCATTTT. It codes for CASREDRVRHQPQHF. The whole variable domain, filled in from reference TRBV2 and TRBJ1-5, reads EPEVTQTPSHQVTQMGQEVILRCVPISNHLYFYWYRQILGQKVEFLVSFYNNEISEKSEIFDDQFSVERPDGSNFTLKIRSTKLEDSAMYFCASREDRVRHQPQHFGDGTRLSIL.

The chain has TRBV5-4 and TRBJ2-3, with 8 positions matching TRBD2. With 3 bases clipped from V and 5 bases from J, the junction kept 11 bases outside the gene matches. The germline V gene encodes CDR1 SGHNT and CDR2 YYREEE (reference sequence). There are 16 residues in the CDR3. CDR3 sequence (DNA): TGTGCCAGCAGCTGGGGGTCGGGGGGGCCAATAGATACGCAGTATTTT. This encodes CASSWGSGGPIDTQYF.

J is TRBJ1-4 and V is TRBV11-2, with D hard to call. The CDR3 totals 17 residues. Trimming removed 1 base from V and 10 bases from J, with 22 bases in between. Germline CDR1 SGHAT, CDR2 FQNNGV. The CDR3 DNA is TGTGCCAGCAGCTTAGTTTTGGCGGGAGAGGGTGTTGGAAAACTGTTTTTT. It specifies CASSLVLAGEGVGKLFF.

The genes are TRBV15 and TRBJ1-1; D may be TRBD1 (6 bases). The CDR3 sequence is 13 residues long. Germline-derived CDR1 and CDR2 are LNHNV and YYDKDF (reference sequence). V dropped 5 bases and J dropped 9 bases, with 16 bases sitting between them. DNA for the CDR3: TGTGCCACCAGCGACCGGACAGAGGGGAAAGCTTTCTTT. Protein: CATSDRTEGKAFF. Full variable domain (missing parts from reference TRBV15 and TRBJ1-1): DAMVIQNPRYQVTQFGKPVTLSCSQTLNHNVMYWYQQKSSQAPKLLFHYYDKDFNNEADTPDNFQSRRPNTSFCFLDIRSPGLGDTAMYLCATSDRTEGKAFFGQGTRLTVV.

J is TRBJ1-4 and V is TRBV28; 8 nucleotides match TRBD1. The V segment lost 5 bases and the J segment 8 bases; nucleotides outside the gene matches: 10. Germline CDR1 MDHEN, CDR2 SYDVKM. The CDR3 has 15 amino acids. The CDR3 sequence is CASSQQGVGFEKLFF. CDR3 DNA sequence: TGTGCCAGCAGTCAACAGGGGGTCGGTTTCGAAAAACTGTTTTTT.

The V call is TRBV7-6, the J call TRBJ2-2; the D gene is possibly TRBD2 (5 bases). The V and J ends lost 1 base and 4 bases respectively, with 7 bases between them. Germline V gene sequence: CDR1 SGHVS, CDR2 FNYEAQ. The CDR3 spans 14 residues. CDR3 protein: CASSLGAGTGELFF. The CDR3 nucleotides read TGTGCCAGCAGCTTAGGGGCGGGCACCGGGGAGCTGTTTTTT.

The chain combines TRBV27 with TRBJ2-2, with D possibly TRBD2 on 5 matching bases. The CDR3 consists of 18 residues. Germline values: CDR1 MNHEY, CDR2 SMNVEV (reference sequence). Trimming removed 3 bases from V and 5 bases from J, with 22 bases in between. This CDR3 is CASSFRLAQSPVTGELFF. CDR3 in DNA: TGTGCCAGCAGTTTCCGGCTAGCCCAGAGCCCGGTTACCGGGGAGCTGTTTTTT.

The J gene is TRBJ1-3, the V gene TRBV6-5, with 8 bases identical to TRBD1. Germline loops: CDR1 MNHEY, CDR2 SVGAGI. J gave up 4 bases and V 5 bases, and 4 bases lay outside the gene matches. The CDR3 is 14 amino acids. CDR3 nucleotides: TGTGCCAGCAGTAACAGGGGGAGGGGAAACACCATATATTTT. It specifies CASSNRGRGNTIYF.

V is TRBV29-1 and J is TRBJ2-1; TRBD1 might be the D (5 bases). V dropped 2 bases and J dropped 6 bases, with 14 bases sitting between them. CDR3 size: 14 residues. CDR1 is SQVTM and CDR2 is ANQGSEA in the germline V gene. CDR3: CSVEQGISINEQFF. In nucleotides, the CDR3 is TGCAGCGTTGAACAGGGAATATCAATCAATGAGCAGTTCTTC.

The CDR3 reads CASSQGRWETQYF. The CDR3 DNA reads TGTGCCAGCAGCCAGGGGCGCTGGGAGACCCAGTACTTC. The rearrangement links TRBV3-1 (or the pseudogene TRBV3-2) to TRBJ2-5, with D possibly being TRBD1 (5 bases). CDR1 and CDR2 (germline): LGHDT, YNNKEL (reference sequence). The CDR3 consists of 13 residues. Trimming removed 3 bases from V and 5 bases from J, with 10 bases in between.